The present TCR beta chain was sequenced within a study of cytomegalovirus exposure and HLA in healthy donors. TCRdb's copy holds only in-frame clones and misses some; the assay was immunoSEQ multiplex PCR. The data hold 100,000 or so clones, with around 87% observed a single time. The specimen sequenced was PBMCs. This sequence originates from a woman under 30 in good health and CMV-seropositive.

CDR3 sequence reads: CASSTGVVGDEQYF. The CDR3 nucleotides read TGTGCCAGTAGTACAGGGGTCGTGGGTGACGAGCAGTACTTC. The J gene is TRBJ2-7, the V gene TRBV19, with D tentatively TRBD1 (6 bases). The CDR3 loop spans 14 amino acids. V was shortened by 4 bases and J by 5 bases, with 15 bases between the two germline ends. Germline CDR1 and CDR2: LNHDA and SQIVND (reference sequence).